A single sample gave rise to the 10 T cell receptor beta chains below, sequenced in a study of CD8 T cells in Susac syndrome. Random hexamers primed reverse transcription of about 0.45 to 1 ug RNA. MiXCR was run by TCRdb on the immunoSEQ multiplex PCR reads, yielding one entry per CDR3 protein. Of 300,000 or so distinct CDR3 sequences listed, approximately 90% were seen once; the top ten hold about 0.07%. What was sequenced was CD4+ T cells from PBMCs. The receptors were sampled from a human donor with multiple sclerosis.

The chain carries TRBV18 and TRBJ2-1; D possibly corresponds to TRBD2 (5 bases). There are 14 residues in the CDR3. Trimming stripped 4 bases from V and 7 bases from J, with 14 bases between. Germline CDR1 is KGHSH and CDR2 is LQKENI. CDR3 DNA sequence: TGTGCCAGCTCACTGGCGACGGACTCAAATGAGCAGTTCTTC. This encodes CASSLATDSNEQFF. Variable domain in full (rest from reference TRBV18 and TRBJ2-1): NAGVMQNPRHLVRRRGQEARLRCSPMKGHSHVYWYRQLPEEGLKFMVYLQKENIIDESGMPKERFSAEFPKEGPSILRIQQVVRGDSAAYFCASSLATDSNEQFFGPGTRLTVL.

J is TRBJ2-5 and V is TRBV29-1; TRBD1 agrees at 8 bases. Trimming at V came to 3 bases and at J to 4 bases, leaving 7 bases not matched to a gene. Germline values: CDR1 SQVTM, CDR2 ANQGSEA. The CDR3 spans 14 residues. The CDR3 reads CSVEARGLRETQYF. CDR3 nucleotides: TGCAGCGTTGAGGCCAGGGGGCTCCGAGAGACCCAGTACTTC.

This clonotype has a single count. The chain employs TRBV30 and TRBJ1-3, with D possibly TRBD1 on 5 matching bases. Germline V lookup: CDR1 GTSNPN, CDR2 SVGIG (reference sequence). Trimming shortened V by 1 base and J by 4 bases, and 11 bases separated the two germline ends. The CDR3 length is 14 residues. CDR3: CAWSDRSSGNTIYF. CDR3 in DNA: TGTGCCTGGAGTGACAGGTCCTCAGGAAACACCATATATTTT.

The V and J genes are TRBV20-1 and TRBJ1-5, with D maybe TRBD1 (6 bases). Trimming took off 5 bases at V and 5 bases at J, with 13 bases between the two ends. The germline gives CDR1 DFQATT, CDR2 SNEGSKA (reference sequence). CDR3 length: 13 amino acids. CDR3 coding DNA: TGCAGTGCTTCCAGGGGAGGGTATCAGCCCCAGCATTTT. Protein: CSASRGGYQPQHF.

The chain couples TRBV12-3 or TRBV12-4 to TRBJ1-1; the D gene is possibly TRBD1 (6 bases). The CDR3 sequence is 13 residues long. V was trimmed by 8 bases and J by 5 bases, leaving 15 bases between them. This CDR3 is CASSSRGGTEAFF. The CDR3 DNA sequence: TGTGCCAGCTCATCCAGGGGAGGAACTGAAGCTTTCTTT.

The chain couples TRBV6-1 to TRBJ2-1; 9 positions agree with TRBD2. Trimming took 5 bases from V and 8 from J; bases not matched to a gene: 7. Germline CDR1 and CDR2: MNHNS and SASEGT. The CDR3 length is 14 residues. The CDR3 nucleotides read TGTGCCAGCAGTTATAGCGGGAGTGAGGATGAGCAGTTCTTC. This sequence encodes CASSYSGSEDEQFF.

V and J are TRBV20-1 and TRBJ1-1, with D possibly TRBD1 on 5 matching bases. Trimming pared 3 bases from V and 5 bases from J, leaving 16 bases between. In germline, CDR1 is DFQATT, CDR2 SNEGSKA (reference sequence). This CDR3 spans 14 amino acids. CDR3 region: CSASVRRGPTEAFF. The CDR3 region has the DNA TGCAGTGCTAGTGTTAGGAGGGGCCCTACTGAAGCTTTCTTT.

The chain carries TRBV30 and TRBJ2-7, with D possibly matching TRBD2 (5 bases). CDR3 length equals 14 residues. The germline CDR1 and CDR2 sequences are GTSNPN and SVGIG (reference sequence). Trimming left V 2 bases short and J 3 bases short, with 14 bases between. In DNA form, the CDR3 reads TGTGCCTGGAGTTCGGGGTCGTACAACTACGAGCAGTACTTC. Translating it yields CAWSSGSYNYEQYF.

This chain links TRBV10-3 with TRBJ1-1; D not certain. Germline values: CDR1 ENHRY, CDR2 SYGVKD. This CDR3 is 13 amino acids long. Deletions cut 4 bases from V and 1 base from J, with 7 bases between. The CDR3 DNA reads as TGTGCCATCAGTGGTATGCAGAACACTGAAGCTTTCTTT. Its protein is CAISGMQNTEAFF.

The chain uses TRBV6-2 or TRBV6-3 and TRBJ2-6, with D possibly TRBD1 on 6 matching bases. V was cut by 6 bases and J by 4 bases, with 13 bases left in between. Germline V gene lookup returns CDR1 MNHEY and CDR2 SVGEGT. The CDR3 is 15 amino acids. The CDR3 loop reads CASRPTGYGANVLTF. In DNA, the CDR3 is TGTGCCAGCAGACCTACAGGGTACGGGGCCAACGTCCTGACTTTC.